This record looks at one T cell receptor beta chain sequence and its context. Its antigen remains undetermined. No base qualities exist here, and no much larger clone lies one base off it. The sample's time point label, decoded: naive CD8 control sorted from an acute-time-point sample. Enrolled in the Montreal Hepatitis C Cohort (HEPCO) in Canada, the donors were people who inject drugs, and these donors were followed every 3 months. Acute primary HCV infection was defined as a positive HCV RNA or antibody test that came after a negative test within the prior 24 weeks. Surface staining used CD3, CD8 and CD45RO antibodies, with an aqua fixable dye to exclude dead cells. Roughly eight spontaneous resolvers, defined by HCV RNA clearance within 24 weeks, were included in the cohort. Negative selection by means of the MACS CD8+ T cell Isolation Kit yielded CD8+ T cells from peripheral blood mononuclear cells recovered from cryopreservation by thawing. A BD FACSAria II cell sorter was used for cell sorting.

Genomic DNA was extracted from FACS-sorted cells, and TCRbeta chains were sequenced through the commercial immunoSEQ service. Per the authors' processing: ImmunoSEQ Analyzer software v3.0 and R v3.5.1 were used to analyze the repertoire data. Only productive rearrangements were analyzed, because any sequences with stop codons or out-of-frame rearrangements were filtered out. Simpson diversity, Shannon entropy, CDR3 length and nucleotide addition metrics were obtained from the sequencing provider. Clonotypes were categorized by frequency as dominant, sub-dominant, low or lowest abundance, and clonotypes below 0.1% were excluded from most analyses. A CDR3 amino acid clonotype was called public when found in at least two subjects at a cumulative frequency of at least 0.5%. TCRdb carries this immuneACCESS record with in-frame sequences only. Its versions omit some clonotypes, under half of them owing to an unresolved V gene in the studies checked, with the rest unexplained. The V and J calls and clone size come from that table; D and trimming were worked out from the DNA. This sample comprises 30,000 to 45,000 clones, 70% to 90% of them detected only once. Approximately 11% of the sample goes to the ten largest clones.

This sample was taken from a study of CD8 T cells in acute hepatitis C reinfection (dated by TCRdb to the early 2020s). For context, the study as a whole: The TCRbeta repertoire of CD8+ T cells specific for the HCV NS3-1073 epitope was profiled during acute infection and after viral clearance. A handful of spontaneous resolvers provided paired acute and follow-up samples.

The research as a whole found: Approximately 13 public clonotypes were identified irrespective of outcome, and one of the public clonotypes used V04-02/J02-02. Follow-up repertoires were not available for chronically infected subjects, because NS3-1073 specific cells were too rare to be sorted. NS3-1073 specific repertoires were highly diverse, with no significant diversity differences between acute resolver, follow-up resolver and acute chronic samples. TRBV04 and TRBV06 gene families were preferentially used in all groups, and this usage was not explained by overrepresentation in the naive pool. CDR3 sequences shared with other epitopes were rarely observed, and exact matching may have been limited by differing sequencing approaches. Because bulk sequencing was performed on the TCRbeta chain only, alphabeta pairing of public clonotypes could not be determined.

The CDR3, cysteine through phenylalanine, is 15 amino acids long. The sequence is cut down to CDR3 DNA, 45 bases in frame from base 1. In the germline V gene, CDR1 corresponds to SGHDT and CDR2 to YYEEEE. Germline trimming: 2 bases from V, 3 bases from J; junction bases outside gene matches: 3. The chain was built from TRBV5-6 and TRBJ2-1; TRBD1 lines up with 9 middle nucleotides. This sequence originates from a woman between 18 and 30 years old who spontaneously cleared hepatitis C infection. The sequenced material came from naive CD8+ T cells from PBMCs. Taken with the paper, the label for cell subset or site translates to: sorted total naive CD45RO-negative CD8+ T cells. CDR3 region: CASSFLGQGYNEQFF. The DNA sequence is given as TGTGCCAGCAGCTTCTTGGGACAGGGCTACAATGAGCAGTTCTTC.